Listed below are T cell receptor beta chains from one sample, sequenced in a study of a mutant IDH1 vaccine in newly diagnosed glioma. The antigens for these receptors are not known. Libraries were prepared by immunoSEQ multiplex PCR; TCRdb keeps only in-frame clonotypes and omits some of them. The data show roughly 32,000 clones, roughly nine tenths seen once. Sequencing was performed on PBMCs, taken from a glioma patient whose treatment included an IDH1 peptide vaccine. These receptors came from a middle-aged man with glioma. Each CDR3 is given with its conserved first and last residue. Size is omitted from some rows. Given values are once, few, many or a class for expanded clones.

V gene | clone size | CDR3 protein
TRBV5-1 | - | CASSLKAGQVDSPLHF
TRBV28 | - | CASSLFYTGTGDYNEQFF
TRBV5-6 | - | CASSLGKGQLSYEQYF
TRBV28 | - | CASSFLWDVKNYEQYF
TRBV6-5 | - | CASSYSRTASSYEQYF
TRBV6-7 | - | CASSPPRGKNTGELFF
TRBV27 | - | CASSLAGGGYNEQFF
TRBV10-1 | - | CASSSLGTNTGELFF
TRBV9 | - | CASGSGNTIYF
TRBV7-6 | - | CASSSRADIATNEKLFF
TRBV5-1 | - | CASSGGLAESTGELFF
TRBV6-1 | - | CASSEGGIGSPLHF
TRBV5-4 | - | CASSPGSSQETQYF
TRBV29-1 | few | CSARDLKNPLGYTF
TRBV5-6 | few | CAEGKFSSGNEQFF
TRBV29-1 | - | CSVAPFGSSYEQYF
TRBV10-3 | - | CAISLRGRDTEAFF
TRBV28 | - | CASSPVLGPMNYGYTF
TRBV29-1 | - | CSTSAGAMNTEAFF
TRBV5-4 | - | CASSRRTSGGADTQYF
TRBV14 | - | CASSLRTGENSPLHF
TRBV5-1 | - | CASSYDDRVGYEQYF
TRBV25-1 | - | CASSELGTEAFF
TRBV7-3 | - | CASSGSNQPQHF
TRBV9 | - | CASSNGPGTEQYF
TRBV30 | few | CAWSVLTRANTEAFF
TRBV25-1 | - | CASARTGRDQPQHF
TRBV11-2 | - | CASTLSGGYDGYTF
TRBV7-2 | - | CASSTGTVNLEQFF
TRBV4-3 | once | CASSQEVVAGGTDTQYF
TRBV14 | - | CASSLFTGTGNTEAFF
TRBV29-1 | - | CSVQKPGQGAREQYF
TRBV5-1 | - | CASSLDGAEKLFF